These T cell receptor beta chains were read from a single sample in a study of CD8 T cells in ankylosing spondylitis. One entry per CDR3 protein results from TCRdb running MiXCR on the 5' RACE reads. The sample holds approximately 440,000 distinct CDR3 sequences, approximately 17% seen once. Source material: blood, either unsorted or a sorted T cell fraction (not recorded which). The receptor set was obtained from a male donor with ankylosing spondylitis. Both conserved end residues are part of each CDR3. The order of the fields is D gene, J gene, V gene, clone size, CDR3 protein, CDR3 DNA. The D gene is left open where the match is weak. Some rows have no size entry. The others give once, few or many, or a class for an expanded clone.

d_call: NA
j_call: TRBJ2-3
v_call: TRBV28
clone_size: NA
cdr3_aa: CASGVLKTDTQYF
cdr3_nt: TGTGCCAGCGGTGTGCTAAAGACAGATACGCAGTATTTT

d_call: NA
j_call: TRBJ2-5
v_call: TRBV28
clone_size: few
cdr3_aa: CASSPADYQETQYF
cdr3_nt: TGTGCCAGCAGCCCGGCGGACTACCAAGAGACCCAGTACTTC

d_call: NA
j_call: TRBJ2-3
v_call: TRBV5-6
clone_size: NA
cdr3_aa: CASSPGGLSGADTQYF
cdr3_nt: TGTGCCAGCAGCCCCGGTGGACTGTCTGGAGCAGATACGCAGTATTTT

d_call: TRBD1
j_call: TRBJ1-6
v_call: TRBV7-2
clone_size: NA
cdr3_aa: CASSFGQGNNSPLHF
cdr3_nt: TGTGCCAGCAGCTTTGGACAGGGGAATAATTCACCCCTCCACTTT

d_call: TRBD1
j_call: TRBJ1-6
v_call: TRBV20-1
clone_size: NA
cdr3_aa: CSVPTGKNSPLHF
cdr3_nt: TGCAGTGTCCCGACAGGGAAAAATTCACCCCTCCACTTT

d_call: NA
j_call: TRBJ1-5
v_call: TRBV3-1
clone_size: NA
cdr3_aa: CASSPDIYQPQHF
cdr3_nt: TGTGCCAGCAGCCCGGACATCTATCAGCCCCAGCATTTT

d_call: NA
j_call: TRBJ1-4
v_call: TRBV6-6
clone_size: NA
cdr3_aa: CASSLGNEKLFF
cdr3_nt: TGTGCCAGCAGTTTGGGTAACGAAAAACTGTTTTTT

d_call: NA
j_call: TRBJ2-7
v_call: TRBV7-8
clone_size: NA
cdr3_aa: CASTSQTVPKGEQYF
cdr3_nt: TGTGCCAGCACCAGTCAAACGGTCCCAAAGGGCGAGCAGTACTTC

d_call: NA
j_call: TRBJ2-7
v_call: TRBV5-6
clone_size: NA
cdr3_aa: CASSLVGSRTTHEQYF
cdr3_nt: TGTGCCAGCAGCTTGGTAGGCTCCCGGACTACCCACGAGCAGTACTTC

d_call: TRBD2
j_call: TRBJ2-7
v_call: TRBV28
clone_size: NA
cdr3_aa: CASSLMGTSGSYEQYF
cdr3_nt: TGTGCCAGCAGTTTAATGGGAACTAGCGGGAGTTACGAGCAGTACTTC